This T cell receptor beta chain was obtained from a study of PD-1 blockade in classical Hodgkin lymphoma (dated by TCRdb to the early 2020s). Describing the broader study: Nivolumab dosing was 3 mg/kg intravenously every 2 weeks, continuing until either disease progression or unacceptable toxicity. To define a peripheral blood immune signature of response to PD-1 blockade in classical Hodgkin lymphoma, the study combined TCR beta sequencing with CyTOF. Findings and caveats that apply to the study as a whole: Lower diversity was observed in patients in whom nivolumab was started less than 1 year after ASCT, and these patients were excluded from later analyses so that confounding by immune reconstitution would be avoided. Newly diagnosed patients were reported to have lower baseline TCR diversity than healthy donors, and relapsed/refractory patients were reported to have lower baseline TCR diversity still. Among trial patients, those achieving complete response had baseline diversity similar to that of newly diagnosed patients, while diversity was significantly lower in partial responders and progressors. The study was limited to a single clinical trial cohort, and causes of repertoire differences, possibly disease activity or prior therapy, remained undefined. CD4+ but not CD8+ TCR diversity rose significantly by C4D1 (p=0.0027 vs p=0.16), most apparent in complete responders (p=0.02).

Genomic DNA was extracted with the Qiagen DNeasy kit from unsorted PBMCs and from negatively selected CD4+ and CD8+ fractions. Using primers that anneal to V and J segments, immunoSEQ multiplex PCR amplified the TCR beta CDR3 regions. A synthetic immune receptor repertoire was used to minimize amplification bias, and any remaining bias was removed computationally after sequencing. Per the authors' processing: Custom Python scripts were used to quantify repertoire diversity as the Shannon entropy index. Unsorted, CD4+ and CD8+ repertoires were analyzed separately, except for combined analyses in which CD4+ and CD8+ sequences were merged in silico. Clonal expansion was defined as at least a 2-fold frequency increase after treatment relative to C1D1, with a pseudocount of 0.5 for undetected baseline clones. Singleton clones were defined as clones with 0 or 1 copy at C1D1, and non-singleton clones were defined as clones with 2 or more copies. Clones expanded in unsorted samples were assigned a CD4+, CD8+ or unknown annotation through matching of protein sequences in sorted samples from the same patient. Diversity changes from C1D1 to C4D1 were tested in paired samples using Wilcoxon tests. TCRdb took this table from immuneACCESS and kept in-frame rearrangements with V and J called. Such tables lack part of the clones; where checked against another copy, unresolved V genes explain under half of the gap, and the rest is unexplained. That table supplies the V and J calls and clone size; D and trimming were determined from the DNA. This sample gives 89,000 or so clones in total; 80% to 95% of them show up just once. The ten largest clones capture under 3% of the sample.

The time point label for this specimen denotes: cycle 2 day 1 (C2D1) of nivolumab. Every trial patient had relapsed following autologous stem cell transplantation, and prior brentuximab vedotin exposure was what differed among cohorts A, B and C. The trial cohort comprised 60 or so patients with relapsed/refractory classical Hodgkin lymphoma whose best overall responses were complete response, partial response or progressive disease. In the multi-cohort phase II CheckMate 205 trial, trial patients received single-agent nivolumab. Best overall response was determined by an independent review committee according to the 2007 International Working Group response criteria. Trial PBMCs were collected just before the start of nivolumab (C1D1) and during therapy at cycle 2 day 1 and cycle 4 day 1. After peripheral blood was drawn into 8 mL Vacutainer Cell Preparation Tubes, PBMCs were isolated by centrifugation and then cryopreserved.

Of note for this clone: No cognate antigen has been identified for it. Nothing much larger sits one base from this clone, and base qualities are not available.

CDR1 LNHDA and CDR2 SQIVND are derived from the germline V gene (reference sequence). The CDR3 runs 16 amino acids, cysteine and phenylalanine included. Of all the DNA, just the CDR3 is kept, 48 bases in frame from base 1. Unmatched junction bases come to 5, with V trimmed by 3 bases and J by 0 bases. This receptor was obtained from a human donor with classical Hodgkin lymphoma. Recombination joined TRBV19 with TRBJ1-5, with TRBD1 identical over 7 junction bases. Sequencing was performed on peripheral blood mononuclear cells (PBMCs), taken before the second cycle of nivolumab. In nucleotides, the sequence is TGTGCCAGTAGTATGATGGACAGGCTTAGCAATCAGCCCCAGCATTTT. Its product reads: CASSMMDRLSNQPQHF.